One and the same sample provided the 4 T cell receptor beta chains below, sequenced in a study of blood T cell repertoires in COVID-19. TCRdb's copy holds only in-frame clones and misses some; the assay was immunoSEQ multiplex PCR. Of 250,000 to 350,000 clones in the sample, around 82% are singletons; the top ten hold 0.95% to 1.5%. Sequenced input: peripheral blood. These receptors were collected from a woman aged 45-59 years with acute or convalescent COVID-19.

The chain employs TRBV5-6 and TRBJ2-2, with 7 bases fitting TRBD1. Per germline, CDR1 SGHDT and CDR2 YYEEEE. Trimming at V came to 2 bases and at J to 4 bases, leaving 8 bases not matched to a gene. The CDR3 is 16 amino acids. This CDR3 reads CASSFFDRVGTGELFF. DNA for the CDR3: TGTGCCAGCAGCTTTTTCGACAGGGTCGGCACCGGGGAGCTGTTTTTT. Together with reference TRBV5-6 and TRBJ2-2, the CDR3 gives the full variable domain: DAGVTQSPTHLIKTRGQQVTLRCSPKSGHDTVSWYQQALGQGPQFIFQYYEEEERQRGNFPDRFSGHQFPNYSSELNVNALLLGDSALYLCASSFFDRVGTGELFFGEGSRLTVL.

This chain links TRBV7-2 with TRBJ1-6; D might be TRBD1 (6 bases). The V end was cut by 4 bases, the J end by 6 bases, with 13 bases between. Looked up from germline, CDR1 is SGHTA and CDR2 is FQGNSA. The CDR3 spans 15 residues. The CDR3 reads CASSWTQGINSPLHF. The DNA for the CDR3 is TGTGCCAGCAGCTGGACACAGGGAATTAATTCACCCCTCCACTTT.

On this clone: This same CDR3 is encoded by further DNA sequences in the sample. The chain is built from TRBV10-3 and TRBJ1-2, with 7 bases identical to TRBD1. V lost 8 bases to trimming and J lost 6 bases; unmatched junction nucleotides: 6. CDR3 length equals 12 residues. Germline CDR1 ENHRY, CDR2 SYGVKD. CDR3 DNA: TGTGCCATCTCCGGAGACAGGGATGGCTACACCTTC. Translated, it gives CAISGDRDGYTF.

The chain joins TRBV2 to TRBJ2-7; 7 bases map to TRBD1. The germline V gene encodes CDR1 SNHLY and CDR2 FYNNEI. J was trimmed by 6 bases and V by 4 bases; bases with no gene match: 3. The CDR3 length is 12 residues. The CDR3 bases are TGTGCCAGCAGTGGGGGACAGCGCGAGCAGTACGTC. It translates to CASSGGQREQYV.